Listed below are T cell receptor beta chains from one sample, sequenced in a study of blood T cell repertoires in COVID-19. Clones were sequenced by immunoSEQ multiplex PCR, and TCRdb holds only the in-frame ones, with some missing. The repertoire has 330,000 or so clones, 92% of them found once; the top ten carry around 18%. Material: PBMCs or T cells enriched from blood (not recorded which). These TCRs come from a woman under 40 who had recovered from COVID-19. Each CDR3 is given with its conserved first and last residue. D genes are given only for firm matches. Expanded clones get a size class; other rows say once, few or many, or leave the size out.

D: TRBD1
J: TRBJ1-2
V: TRBV28
size: once
CDR3: CASSGQGPYTF
DNA: TGTGCCAGCAGCGGACAGGGGCCCTACACCTTC

D: NA
J: TRBJ1-1
V: TRBV7-2
size: NA
CDR3: CASSDRMNTEAFF
DNA: TGTGCCAGCAGCGACAGGATGAACACTGAAGCTTTCTTT

D: NA
J: TRBJ2-7
V: TRBV4-3
size: NA
CDR3: CASSQALRGTYEQYF
DNA: TGCGCCAGCAGCCAAGCATTGAGGGGGACCTACGAGCAGTACTTC

D: TRBD1
J: TRBJ1-6
V: TRBV6-5
size: once
CDR3: CASSRTGGNSPLHF
DNA: TGTGCCAGCAGTAGGACAGGGGGAAATTCACCCCTCCACTTT

D: TRBD1
J: TRBJ2-7
V: TRBV5-3
size: few
CDR3: CARSVGARWDRVYEQYF
DNA: TGTGCCAGAAGCGTTGGGGCGCGATGGGACAGGGTGTACGAGCAGTACTTC

D: NA
J: TRBJ1-5
V: TRBV15
size: once
CDR3: CATSRDMTDNQPQHF
DNA: TGTGCCACCAGCAGAGATATGACAGATAATCAGCCCCAGCATTTT

D: TRBD2
J: TRBJ2-5
V: TRBV12-5
size: NA
CDR3: CASGSGTKETQYF
DNA: TGTGCTAGTGGATCCGGGACTAAAGAGACCCAGTACTTC

D: NA
J: TRBJ2-1
V: TRBV19
size: NA
CDR3: CASKSGDNNEQFF
DNA: TGTGCCAGTAAAAGCGGAGATAACAATGAGCAGTTCTTC

D: TRBD2
J: TRBJ2-3
V: TRBV19
size: NA
CDR3: CASSIGAGGTDTQYF
DNA: TGTGCCAGTAGTATTGGAGCGGGGGGTACAGATACGCAGTATTTT

D: NA
J: TRBJ2-5
V: TRBV9
size: NA
CDR3: CASSVAGGAVQETQYF
DNA: TGTGCCAGCAGCGTAGCAGGCGGGGCCGTCCAAGAGACCCAGTACTTC

D: NA
J: TRBJ1-5
V: TRBV6-1
size: NA
CDR3: CASSEELDRHSNQPQHF
DNA: TGTGCCAGCAGCGAAGAGCTTGACAGGCATAGCAATCAGCCCCAGCATTTT

D: NA
J: TRBJ1-2
V: TRBV6-2/TRBV6-3
size: NA
CDR3: CASSRQVVDGYTF
DNA: TGTGCCAGCAGTCGACAGGTGGTGGACGGCTACACCTTC

D: NA
J: TRBJ1-5
V: TRBV7-2
size: NA
CDR3: CASSGQGYSNQPQHF
DNA: TGTGCCAGCAGCGGTCAGGGATATAGCAATCAGCCCCAGCATTTT

D: NA
J: TRBJ2-1
V: TRBV19
size: NA
CDR3: CASSIGLESYNEQFF
DNA: TGTGCCAGTAGTATAGGGCTAGAAAGTTACAATGAGCAGTTCTTC

D: NA
J: TRBJ1-2
V: TRBV28
size: NA
CDR3: CASSLTVLSYGYTF
DNA: TGTGCCAGCAGTCTCACGGTACTATCGTATGGCTACACCTTC

D: NA
J: TRBJ2-1
V: TRBV27
size: NA
CDR3: CASSVGLLPNELNNEQFF
DNA: TGTGCCAGCAGTGTCGGACTACTCCCTAACGAGTTAAACAATGAGCAGTTCTTC

D: NA
J: TRBJ2-3
V: TRBV11-2
size: NA
CDR3: CASSFHGGGRGGTDTQYF
DNA: TGTGCCAGCAGCTTTCACGGGGGCGGGAGAGGGGGCACAGATACGCAGTATTTT

D: NA
J: TRBJ2-4
V: TRBV5-5
size: NA
CDR3: CASSPPGAKNIQYF
DNA: TGTGCCAGCAGCCCGCCGGGGGCCAAAAACATTCAGTACTTC

D: TRBD1
J: TRBJ1-2
V: TRBV29-1
size: NA
CDR3: CSVEGGTGKGYTF
DNA: TGCAGCGTTGAAGGGGGGACAGGGAAAGGCTACACCTTC

D: NA
J: TRBJ2-7
V: TRBV6-6
size: NA
CDR3: CASSGGEQYF
DNA: TGTGCCAGCAGCGGAGGCGAGCAGTACTTC

D: TRBD2
J: TRBJ2-1
V: TRBV7-8
size: NA
CDR3: CASSGGTSGRYEQFF
DNA: TGTGCCAGCAGCGGCGGGACTAGCGGGAGATATGAGCAGTTCTTC

D: NA
J: TRBJ2-5
V: TRBV7-3
size: NA
CDR3: CASSKGGAYQETQYF
DNA: TGTGCCAGCAGCAAAGGCGGGGCCTATCAAGAGACCCAGTACTTC

D: TRBD1
J: TRBJ1-2
V: TRBV18
size: NA
CDR3: CASSFSGTEKNYGYTF
DNA: TGTGCCAGCTCCTTCTCTGGGACAGAGAAAAACTATGGCTACACCTTC

D: TRBD1
J: TRBJ1-6
V: TRBV4-1
size: NA
CDR3: CASSPTGQPNSPLHF
DNA: TGCGCCAGCAGCCCGACAGGGCAACCTAATTCACCCCTCCACTTT

D: TRBD1
J: TRBJ1-5
V: TRBV2
size: NA
CDR3: CASSGQGVAFGFQPQHF
DNA: TGTGCCAGCAGTGGACAGGGGGTCGCGTTTGGATTTCAGCCCCAGCATTTT

D: TRBD1
J: TRBJ2-3
V: TRBV6-4
size: NA
CDR3: CASSETTGVGGDTQYF
DNA: TGTGCCAGCAGTGAAACGACAGGGGTCGGAGGGGATACGCAGTATTTT

D: NA
J: TRBJ2-7
V: TRBV28
size: NA
CDR3: CASSFVSRAIAVGNEQYF
DNA: TGTGCCAGCAGTTTCGTTAGCAGGGCTATAGCGGTCGGGAACGAGCAGTACTTC

D: NA
J: TRBJ1-6
V: TRBV7-2
size: NA
CDR3: CASSLQAYNSPLHF
DNA: TGTGCCAGCAGCTTACAGGCTTATAATTCACCCCTCCACTTT

D: NA
J: TRBJ1-6
V: TRBV9
size: NA
CDR3: CASSVGRGVSNSPLHF
DNA: TGTGCCAGCAGCGTAGGTCGGGGGGTATCTAATTCACCCCTCCACTTT

D: NA
J: TRBJ2-5
V: TRBV6-6
size: NA
CDR3: CASSYGVRAGGETQYF
DNA: TGTGCCAGCAGTTACGGGGTCAGGGCCGGGGGAGAGACCCAGTACTTC

D: TRBD1
J: TRBJ1-5
V: TRBV5-6
size: once
CDR3: CASSPNRGQGGQPQHF
DNA: TGTGCCAGCAGCCCAAACCGCGGACAGGGAGGCCAGCCCCAGCATTTT

D: TRBD1
J: TRBJ1-2
V: TRBV18
size: NA
CDR3: CASSPTGQGASYGYTF
DNA: TGTGCCAGCTCACCAACTGGACAGGGGGCTTCGTATGGCTACACCTTC

D: TRBD1
J: TRBJ1-4
V: TRBV3-1/TRBV3-2
size: NA
CDR3: CASSQGQGSEKLFF
DNA: TGTGCCAGCAGCCAAGGACAGGGTAGTGAAAAACTGTTTTTT

D: TRBD1
J: TRBJ1-1
V: TRBV2
size: NA
CDR3: CASRLQGIDTEAFF
DNA: TGTGCCAGCAGGTTACAGGGGATTGACACTGAAGCTTTCTTT

D: TRBD1
J: TRBJ1-2
V: TRBV28
size: NA
CDR3: CASSSGQDGYYGYTF
DNA: TGTGCCAGCAGTTCCGGACAGGACGGGTACTATGGCTACACCTTC

D: TRBD2
J: TRBJ2-3
V: TRBV4-3
size: many
CDR3: CASSFGSGRDTDTQYF
DNA: TGCGCCAGCAGTTTTGGGAGCGGGAGGGACACAGATACGCAGTATTTT

D: TRBD2
J: TRBJ2-2
V: TRBV5-6
size: NA
CDR3: CASSGGLAGWVSTGELFF
DNA: TGTGCCAGCAGCGGCGGACTAGCGGGGTGGGTCTCCACCGGGGAGCTGTTTTTT

D: TRBD1
J: TRBJ2-5
V: TRBV6-5
size: NA
CDR3: CASSYSYGTGHETQYF
DNA: TGTGCCAGCAGTTACTCGTACGGGACAGGGCATGAGACCCAGTACTTC

D: NA
J: TRBJ2-6
V: TRBV18
size: NA
CDR3: CASSPYQQVLISGANVLTF
DNA: TGTGCCAGCTCACCATATCAACAGGTTCTTATCTCTGGGGCCAACGTCCTGACTTTC

D: TRBD2
J: TRBJ2-3
V: TRBV3-1/TRBV3-2
size: NA
CDR3: CASSPWTSGIDTQYF
DNA: TGTGCCAGCAGCCCCTGGACTAGCGGGATCGATACGCAGTATTTT

D: NA
J: TRBJ2-7
V: TRBV18
size: NA
CDR3: CASSPPSGSSYEQYF
DNA: TGTGCCAGCTCACCACCTTCGGGGAGCTCCTACGAGCAGTACTTC

D: TRBD1
J: TRBJ2-7
V: TRBV9
size: NA
CDR3: CASSVDRQGAREQYF
DNA: TGTGCCAGCAGCGTAGATCGGCAGGGGGCGAGGGAGCAGTACTTC

D: TRBD1
J: TRBJ1-1
V: TRBV28
size: NA
CDR3: CATLTGDRTEAFF
DNA: TGTGCCACCCTGACAGGGGATCGTACTGAAGCTTTCTTT

D: TRBD1
J: TRBJ2-7
V: TRBV30
size: NA
CDR3: CAWSGTGGIEQYF
DNA: TGTGCCTGGAGTGGAACAGGGGGCATCGAGCAGTACTTC

D: NA
J: TRBJ2-1
V: TRBV7-9
size: NA
CDR3: CASSLFTSSYNEQFF
DNA: TGTGCCAGCAGCTTATTTACGAGCTCCTACAATGAGCAGTTCTTC

D: TRBD1
J: TRBJ2-7
V: TRBV4-1
size: NA
CDR3: CASSQVGFRTGVHEQYF
DNA: TGCGCCAGCAGCCAAGTTGGGTTTCGGACAGGGGTCCACGAGCAGTACTTC

D: NA
J: TRBJ1-3
V: TRBV11-2
size: once
CDR3: CASSLETRGITGNTIYF
DNA: TGTGCCAGCAGCTTAGAGACCAGGGGTATTACTGGAAACACCATATATTTT

D: TRBD2
J: TRBJ2-7
V: TRBV9
size: NA
CDR3: CASSSPFGRAGNSAYEQYF
DNA: TGTGCCAGCAGCTCCCCCTTCGGGAGGGCGGGAAATAGTGCCTACGAGCAGTACTTC